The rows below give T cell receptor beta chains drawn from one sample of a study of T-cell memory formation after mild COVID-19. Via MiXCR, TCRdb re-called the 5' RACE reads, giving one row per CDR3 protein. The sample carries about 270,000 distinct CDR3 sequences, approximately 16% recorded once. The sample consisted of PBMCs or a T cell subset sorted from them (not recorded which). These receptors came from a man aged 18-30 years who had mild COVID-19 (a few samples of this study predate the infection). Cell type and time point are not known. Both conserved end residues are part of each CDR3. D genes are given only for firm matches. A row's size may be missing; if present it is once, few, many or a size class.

DNA: TGTGCCACCAGCGATAAGACAGGGGGAAAAGCTTTCTTT; CDR3: CATSDKTGGKAFF; D: TRBD1; V: TRBV15; J: TRBJ1-1; size: .
DNA: TGCAGTGCTAGGGCGGGGAGGGACATTCAGTACTTC; CDR3: CSARAGRDIQYF; D: TRBD2; V: TRBV20-1; J: TRBJ2-4; size: few
DNA: TGCGCCAGCAGTGGTGGGGGCGATGGCTACACCTTC; CDR3: CASSGGGDGYTF; D: .; V: TRBV10-2; J: TRBJ1-2; size: .
DNA: TGTGCCAGCAGCCAGCGGGTGGGGCAGCATTATGGCTACACCTTC; CDR3: CASSQRVGQHYGYTF; D: .; V: TRBV4-2; J: TRBJ1-2; size: .
DNA: TGCAGCGTTGTTAGCGGGGGCCGCAATGAGCAGTTCTTC; CDR3: CSVVSGGRNEQFF; D: TRBD2; V: TRBV29-1; J: TRBJ2-1; size: many
DNA: TGTGCCAGCAGTTCTATCCCGGACGGACACGGCTACACCTTC; CDR3: CASSSIPDGHGYTF; D: .; V: TRBV27; J: TRBJ1-2; size: .
DNA: TGCGCCAGCAGCTTGGACAGGGCTGCGTACGAGCAGTACTTC; CDR3: CASSLDRAAYEQYF; D: .; V: TRBV5-1; J: TRBJ2-7; size: few
DNA: TGTGCCAGCAGCCCCGACCGGGCCCCCCTTGGGACCCAGTACTTC; CDR3: CASSPDRAPLGTQYF; D: .; V: TRBV7-9; J: TRBJ2-5; size: many
DNA: TGTGCCAGCAGCCATAGACAGGCTGGTGAAAAACTGTTTTTT; CDR3: CASSHRQAGEKLFF; D: .; V: TRBV7-2; J: TRBJ1-4; size: .
DNA: TGTGCCAGCAGTTATTTCAATGAGCAGTTCTTC; CDR3: CASSYFNEQFF; D: .; V: TRBV6-5; J: TRBJ2-1; size: .
DNA: TGCAGTGCTCCATCCCTTACCGGAAGGGGCCTGATCTACGAGACCCAGTACTTC; CDR3: CSAPSLTGRGLIYETQYF; D: .; V: TRBV20-1; J: TRBJ2-5; size: .
DNA: TGTGCCAGCAGTTCCCGCGTCTCCTACAATGAGCAGTTCTTC; CDR3: CASSSRVSYNEQFF; D: .; V: TRBV27; J: TRBJ2-1; size: .
DNA: TGTGCCAGCAGCCGCCGCAGGGGACTAGTAAACACCGGGGAGCTGTTTTTT; CDR3: CASSRRRGLVNTGELFF; D: TRBD2; V: TRBV6-6; J: TRBJ2-2; size: few
DNA: TGCGCCAGCAGCTTTGAGGGCCCCCTGGGAAATGAGCAGTTCTTC; CDR3: CASSFEGPLGNEQFF; D: .; V: TRBV5-1; J: TRBJ2-1; size: many
DNA: TGTGCCAGCAGCCAAGATGGGGGCCGGACAGATACGCAGTATTTT; CDR3: CASSQDGGRTDTQYF; D: .; V: TRBV4-2; J: TRBJ2-3; size: few
DNA: TGTGCCAGCAGCTCTATTCAGGGGGAAGCAGATACGCAGTATTTT; CDR3: CASSSIQGEADTQYF; D: TRBD1; V: TRBV7-2; J: TRBJ2-3; size: .
DNA: TGTGCCAGCAGCTTAGAGGGTTCAGGGGAGTCTGAAGCTTTCTTT; CDR3: CASSLEGSGESEAFF; D: .; V: TRBV7-9; J: TRBJ1-1; size: few
DNA: TGTGCCAGCAGCCCGCGGACAGGGGGGGACAATGAGCAGTTCTTC; CDR3: CASSPRTGGDNEQFF; D: TRBD1; V: TRBV4-2; J: TRBJ2-1; size: many
DNA: TGTGCCAGCAGCTTGAGGGGGCCCGTCACCGGGGAGCTGTTTTTT; CDR3: CASSLRGPVTGELFF; D: TRBD1; V: TRBV5-6; J: TRBJ2-2; size: .
DNA: TGTGCCAGCAGTGGGGGGACGCGGACAGGGAGGGAAAAACTGTTTTTT; CDR3: CASSGGTRTGREKLFF; D: TRBD1; V: TRBV6-1; J: TRBJ1-4; size: .
DNA: TGTGCCAGCAGCGCTACAGCAGATACGCAGTATTTT; CDR3: CASSATADTQYF; D: .; V: TRBV7-9; J: TRBJ2-3; size: .
DNA: TGTGCCACGCTAGGCCTCACAGATACGCAGTATTTT; CDR3: CATLGLTDTQYF; D: .; V: TRBV12-3/TRBV12-4; J: TRBJ2-3; size: many
DNA: TGTGCCAGCACTCAGAGAGGAGAGACCCAGTACTTC; CDR3: CASTQRGETQYF; D: .; V: TRBV6-6; J: TRBJ2-5; size: few
DNA: TGCGCCAGCAGCTTGTCTGGGACAGATTCCACCGGGGAGCTGTTTTTT; CDR3: CASSLSGTDSTGELFF; D: TRBD1; V: TRBV5-1; J: TRBJ2-2; size: .